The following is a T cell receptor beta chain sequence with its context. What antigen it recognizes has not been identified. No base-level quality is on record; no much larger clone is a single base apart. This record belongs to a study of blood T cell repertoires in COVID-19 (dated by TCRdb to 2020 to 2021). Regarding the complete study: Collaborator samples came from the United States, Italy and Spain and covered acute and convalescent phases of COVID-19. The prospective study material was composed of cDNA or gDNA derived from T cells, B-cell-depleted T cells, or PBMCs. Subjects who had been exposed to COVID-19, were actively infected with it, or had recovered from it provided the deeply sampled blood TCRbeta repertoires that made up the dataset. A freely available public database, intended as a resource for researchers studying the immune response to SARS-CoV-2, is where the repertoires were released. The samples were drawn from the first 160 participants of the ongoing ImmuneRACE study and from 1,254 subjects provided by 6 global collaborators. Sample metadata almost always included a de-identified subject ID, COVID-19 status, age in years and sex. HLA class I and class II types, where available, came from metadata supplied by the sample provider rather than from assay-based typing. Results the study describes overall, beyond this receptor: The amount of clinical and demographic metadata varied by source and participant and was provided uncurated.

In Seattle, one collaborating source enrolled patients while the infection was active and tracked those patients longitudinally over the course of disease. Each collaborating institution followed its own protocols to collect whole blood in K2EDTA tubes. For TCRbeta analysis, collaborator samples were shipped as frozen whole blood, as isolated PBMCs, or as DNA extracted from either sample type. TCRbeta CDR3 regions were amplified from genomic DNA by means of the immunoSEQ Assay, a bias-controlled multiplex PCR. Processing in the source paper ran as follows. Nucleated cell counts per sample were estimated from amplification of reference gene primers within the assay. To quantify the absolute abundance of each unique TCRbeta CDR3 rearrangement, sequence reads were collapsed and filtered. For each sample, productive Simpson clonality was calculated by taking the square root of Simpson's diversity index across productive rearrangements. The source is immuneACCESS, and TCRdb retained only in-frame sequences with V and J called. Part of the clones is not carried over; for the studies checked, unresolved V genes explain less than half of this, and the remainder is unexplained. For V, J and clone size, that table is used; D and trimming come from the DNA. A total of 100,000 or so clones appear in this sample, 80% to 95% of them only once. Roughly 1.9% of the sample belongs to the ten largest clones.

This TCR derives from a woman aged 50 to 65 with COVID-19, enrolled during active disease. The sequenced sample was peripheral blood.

The CDR3 is CASSLGTVNPLAKNIQYF. The DNA sequence is as follows: TGCGCCAGCAGCTTGGGGACAGTGAATCCACTAGCCAAAAACATTCAGTACTTC. The V and J genes are TRBV5-1 and TRBJ2-4; possibly the D gene is TRBD1, per 6 matching bases. The junction shows trimming of 0 bases on V and 0 bases on J, plus 16 bases between the germline ends. CDR1 is given as SGHRS and CDR2 as YFSETQ, both from the germline V gene. The CDR3 has 18 amino acids, counting the end cysteine and phenylalanine. Solely the CDR3 DNA is kept, with 54 bases framed from the first base.